Listed below are T cell receptor beta chains from one sample, sequenced in a study of cytomegalovirus exposure and HLA in healthy donors. The assay was immunoSEQ multiplex PCR, and TCRdb's table has in-frame clones only and misses some. The data contain approximately 190,000 clones, roughly 83% of them singletons. Sequencing was carried out using PBMCs. These receptors were collected from a boy younger than 18 in good health and CMV-seronegative. The CDR3 runs from the conserved cysteine through the conserved F or W. D genes are given only for firm matches. Some rows mark clone size as missing; the rest say once, few, many or name a class of expanded clone.

>TRBD2|TRBV6-5|16|TRBJ2-1|few
CASSYRTSGRNNEQFF
>.|TRBV7-3|12|TRBJ2-3|once
CASSLGGTTLYF
>.|TRBV11-2|14|TRBJ1-5|.
CASSLEFSGQPQHF
>.|TRBV18|13|TRBJ2-5|.
CASSKGLGETQYF
>.|TRBV28|14|TRBJ1-1|once
CASSGGLKNTEAFF
>.|TRBV5-4|12|TRBJ1-2|.
CASTFGQHGYTF
>.|TRBV6-1|19|TRBJ2-5|.
CASSEALRDIWVGWETQYF
>.|TRBV11-1|13|TRBJ2-7|.
CASSRIVTHEQYF
>.|TRBV9|14|TRBJ1-3|.
CASSSRVAGNTIYF
>.|TRBV28|11|TRBJ2-7|.
CASSLSGAPYF
>TRBD1|TRBV4-3|15|TRBJ1-1|.
CASSQEGRGLTEAFF
>TRBD1|TRBV10-2|14|TRBJ2-7|.
CASSGTGSPYEQYF
>TRBD2|TRBV7-9|15|TRBJ2-6|.
CASSLGGSGANVLTF
>TRBD1|TRBV5-6|15|TRBJ1-2|.
CASSLGDRGGYGYTF
>.|TRBV19|13|TRBJ1-2|.
CASSAWEGGGYTF
>TRBD2|TRBV27|18|TRBJ2-5|few
CASRPPRLAGGVGETQYF
>TRBD2|TRBV6-6|16|TRBJ2-2|.
CASSRRVAGFTGELFF
>.|TRBV2|13|TRBJ1-1|.
CASSVSENTEAFF
>TRBD1|TRBV5-5|15|TRBJ1-5|.
CASSFTGTDYQPQHF
>.|TRBV13|10|TRBJ2-1|.
CASSSREQFF
>TRBD2|TRBV6-4|15|TRBJ2-5|.
CASSPSGGAAETQYF
>TRBD1|TRBV19|16|TRBJ2-3|once
CASSKDRGIGTDTQYF
>.|TRBV6-1|17|TRBJ2-2|.
CASSGRRVRFATGELFF
>.|TRBV30|14|TRBJ1-6|.
CAWSDSLQGSPLHF
>.|TRBV2|14|TRBJ1-2|.
CASSEEGNNYGYTF
>.|TRBV5-4|15|TRBJ2-7|.
CASSPGGAGAYEQYF
>TRBD1|TRBV4-1|14|TRBJ1-2|.
CASSQAGTAYGYTF
>TRBD1|TRBV5-6|15|TRBJ2-7|.
CASITSGQGKDEQYF
>.|TRBV6-5|16|TRBJ1-3|.
CASSYEGGIVGNTIYF
>TRBD1|TRBV7-2|16|TRBJ2-7|.
CASSSRGPSTSYEQYF
>TRBD2|TRBV6-1|15|TRBJ2-7|.
CASSEPPGGATEQYF
>TRBD2|TRBV10-3|14|TRBJ2-1|.
CAISGTSGNNEQFF
>TRBD2|TRBV5-4|15|TRBJ2-1|.
CASSLVGGGEDEQFF
>.|TRBV30|14|TRBJ1-2|.
CAWSNPDQSGGYTF
>TRBD1|TRBV6-6|14|TRBJ1-1|.
CASSYSLTGPEAFF
>.|TRBV28|13|TRBJ1-1|.
CASTRTANTEAFF
>.|TRBV5-1|13|TRBJ2-3|.
CASSLNLRDTQYF